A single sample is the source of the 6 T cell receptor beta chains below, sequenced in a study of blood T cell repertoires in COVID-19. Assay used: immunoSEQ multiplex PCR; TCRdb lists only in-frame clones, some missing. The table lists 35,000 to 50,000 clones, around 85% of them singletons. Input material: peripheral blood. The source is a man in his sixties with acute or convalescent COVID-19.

The CDR3 loop is CASSGSGSVNTGELFF. Written as DNA, the CDR3 is TGTGCCAGCAGCGGTAGCGGGAGCGTTAACACCGGGGAGCTGTTTTTT. The gene calls are TRBV11-3 and TRBJ2-2, with TRBD2 identical over 9 bases. Losses at the gene ends were 5 bases for V and 2 bases for J; bases not matched to a gene: 6. CDR3 length: 16 amino acids. Per the germline V gene, CDR1 is SGHNT and CDR2 is YENEEA. Variable domain in full (rest from reference TRBV11-3 and TRBJ2-2): EAGVVQSPRYKIIEKKQPVAFWCNPISGHNTLYWYLQNLGQGPELLIRYENEEAVDDSQLPKDRFSAERLKGVDSTLKIQPAELGDSAVYLCASSGSGSVNTGELFFGEGSRLTVL.

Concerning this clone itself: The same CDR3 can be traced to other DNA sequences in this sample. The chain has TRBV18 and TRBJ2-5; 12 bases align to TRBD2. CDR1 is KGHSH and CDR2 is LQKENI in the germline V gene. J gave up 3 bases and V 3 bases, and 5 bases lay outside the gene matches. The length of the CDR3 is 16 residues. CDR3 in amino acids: CASSPGTSGRKETQYF. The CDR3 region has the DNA TGTGCCAGCTCACCTGGAACTAGCGGGAGGAAAGAGACCCAGTACTTC.

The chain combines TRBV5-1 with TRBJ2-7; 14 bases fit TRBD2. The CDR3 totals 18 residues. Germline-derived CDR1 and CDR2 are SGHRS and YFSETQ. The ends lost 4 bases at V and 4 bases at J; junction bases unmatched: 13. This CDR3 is CASSPDGTSGRGTYEQYF. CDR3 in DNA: TGCGCCAGCAGCCCCGACGGGACTAGCGGGAGAGGTACTTACGAGCAGTACTTC.

CDR3 sequence reads: CAWTTGGYGYTF. The CDR3 bases are TGTGCCTGGACCACAGGAGGGTACGGCTACACCTTC. The V gene is TRBV30, the J gene TRBJ1-2, with D tentatively TRBD1 (5 bases). Germline CDR1 reads GTSNPN; CDR2 reads SVGIG (reference sequence). V gave up 4 bases and J gave up 8 bases, with 14 bases separating them. The CDR3 totals 12 residues.

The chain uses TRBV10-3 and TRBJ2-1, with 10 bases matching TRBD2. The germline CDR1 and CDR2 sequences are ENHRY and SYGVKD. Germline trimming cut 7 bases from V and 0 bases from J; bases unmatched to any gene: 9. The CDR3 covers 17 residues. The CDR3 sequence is CAITETSGPSSYNEQFF. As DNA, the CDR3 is TGTGCCATCACCGAGACTAGCGGGCCAAGCTCCTACAATGAGCAGTTCTTC.

The CDR3 region has the DNA TGTGCCAGCAGTTACGAGGCCTACTATGGCTACACCTTC. It translates to CASSYEAYYGYTF. The chain couples TRBV6-2 or TRBV6-3 to TRBJ1-2; D unresolved. CDR3 length equals 13 residues. Germline V lookup: CDR1 MNHEY, CDR2 SVGEGT. Trimming pared 2 bases from V and 3 bases from J, leaving 7 bases between.